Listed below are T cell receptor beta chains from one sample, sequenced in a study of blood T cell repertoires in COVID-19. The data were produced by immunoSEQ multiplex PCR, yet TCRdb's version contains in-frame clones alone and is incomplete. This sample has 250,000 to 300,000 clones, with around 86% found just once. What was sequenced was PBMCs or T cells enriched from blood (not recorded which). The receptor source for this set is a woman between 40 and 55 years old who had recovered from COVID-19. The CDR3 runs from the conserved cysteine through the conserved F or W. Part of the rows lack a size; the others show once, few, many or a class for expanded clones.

CDR3aa: CASRLRGAHYGYTF; v_gene: TRBV27; j_gene: TRBJ1-2; abundance: -
CDR3aa: CATSDSASGRDTDTQYF; v_gene: TRBV24-1; j_gene: TRBJ2-3; abundance: -
CDR3aa: CSVSQGRGYTF; v_gene: TRBV29-1; j_gene: TRBJ1-2; abundance: -
CDR3aa: CATSGQGTARSYNEQFF; v_gene: TRBV24-1; j_gene: TRBJ2-1; abundance: -
CDR3aa: CASSQVLAYSGSKQETQYF; v_gene: TRBV3-1/TRBV3-2; j_gene: TRBJ2-5; abundance: -
CDR3aa: CASSAQQGNLSGNTIYF; v_gene: TRBV23-1; j_gene: TRBJ1-3; abundance: few
CDR3aa: CASSQVRRDRTEAFF; v_gene: TRBV3-1/TRBV3-2; j_gene: TRBJ1-1; abundance: -
CDR3aa: CASSQSAGSGNTIYF; v_gene: TRBV3-1/TRBV3-2; j_gene: TRBJ1-3; abundance: -
CDR3aa: CASSLGQGGEAFF; v_gene: TRBV16; j_gene: TRBJ1-1; abundance: -
CDR3aa: CASSLPRRNGPEGFSTNEKLFF; v_gene: TRBV7-3; j_gene: TRBJ1-4; abundance: -
CDR3aa: CASSLAHLRQASEAFF; v_gene: TRBV7-2; j_gene: TRBJ1-1; abundance: few
CDR3aa: CASSSGQGGGSPLHF; v_gene: TRBV7-8; j_gene: TRBJ1-6; abundance: -
CDR3aa: CASSPAGGYTEAFF; v_gene: TRBV7-2; j_gene: TRBJ1-1; abundance: few
CDR3aa: CASTELATRTGELFF; v_gene: TRBV6-5; j_gene: TRBJ2-2; abundance: -
CDR3aa: CASRDSGTGAGEQYF; v_gene: TRBV6-5; j_gene: TRBJ2-7; abundance: -
CDR3aa: CASSHRLAGNADTQYF; v_gene: TRBV7-9; j_gene: TRBJ2-3; abundance: -
CDR3aa: CASRYGTSGSRMQFF; v_gene: TRBV19; j_gene: TRBJ2-1; abundance: -
CDR3aa: CASSSGLARSEQFF; v_gene: TRBV18; j_gene: TRBJ2-1; abundance: -
CDR3aa: CASSDEDEKLFF; v_gene: TRBV2; j_gene: TRBJ1-4; abundance: -
CDR3aa: CASSLGAGGNQPQHF; v_gene: TRBV5-4; j_gene: TRBJ1-5; abundance: -
CDR3aa: CASSGTGGTQPQHF; v_gene: TRBV19; j_gene: TRBJ1-5; abundance: -
CDR3aa: CASSTEFREQYF; v_gene: TRBV5-1; j_gene: TRBJ2-7; abundance: -
CDR3aa: CASSTRGGYEQYF; v_gene: TRBV7-3; j_gene: TRBJ2-7; abundance: few
CDR3aa: CASSPRTSGAYNEQFF; v_gene: TRBV18; j_gene: TRBJ2-1; abundance: once
CDR3aa: CASSQKTGSGEKLFF; v_gene: TRBV4-3; j_gene: TRBJ1-4; abundance: once
CDR3aa: CASSQEAFTGELFF; v_gene: TRBV4-1; j_gene: TRBJ2-2; abundance: -
CDR3aa: CACLGQGRRYEQYF; v_gene: TRBV30; j_gene: TRBJ2-7; abundance: -
CDR3aa: CARTENTGELFF; v_gene: TRBV7-9; j_gene: TRBJ2-2; abundance: -
CDR3aa: CASSPWRGVYNEQFF; v_gene: TRBV3-1/TRBV3-2; j_gene: TRBJ2-1; abundance: -
CDR3aa: CASSIWGPGELFF; v_gene: TRBV7-2; j_gene: TRBJ2-2; abundance: -
CDR3aa: CASSLSAGVGYTF; v_gene: TRBV27; j_gene: TRBJ1-2; abundance: -
CDR3aa: CASSQPYRLAGPRYEQYF; v_gene: TRBV23-1; j_gene: TRBJ2-7; abundance: -
CDR3aa: CASSPRAPDYGYTF; v_gene: TRBV3-1/TRBV3-2; j_gene: TRBJ1-2; abundance: -
CDR3aa: CASSLVQPNTEAFF; v_gene: TRBV5-4; j_gene: TRBJ1-1; abundance: -
CDR3aa: CASSWAGGPAGETQYF; v_gene: TRBV7-6; j_gene: TRBJ2-5; abundance: -
CDR3aa: CASMGQLNTEAFF; v_gene: TRBV6-5; j_gene: TRBJ1-1; abundance: -
CDR3aa: CASSLAHAGLAFF; v_gene: TRBV7-8; j_gene: TRBJ1-1; abundance: -
CDR3aa: CASSPRSSYEQYF; v_gene: TRBV7-2; j_gene: TRBJ2-7; abundance: -
CDR3aa: CASSLAVYGYTF; v_gene: TRBV5-6; j_gene: TRBJ1-2; abundance: once
CDR3aa: CASSQRRDTEAFF; v_gene: TRBV3-1/TRBV3-2; j_gene: TRBJ1-1; abundance: -
CDR3aa: CASSTDTGTGSFF; v_gene: TRBV12-3/TRBV12-4; j_gene: TRBJ1-1; abundance: -
CDR3aa: CASGLAGLSPDTQYF; v_gene: TRBV12-5; j_gene: TRBJ2-3; abundance: -
CDR3aa: CASSLGEYQETQYF; v_gene: TRBV5-1; j_gene: TRBJ2-5; abundance: -
CDR3aa: CASSYSWGAYEQYF; v_gene: TRBV6-2/TRBV6-3; j_gene: TRBJ2-7; abundance: -
CDR3aa: CASSLVGTVGTTGGYTF; v_gene: TRBV5-5; j_gene: TRBJ1-2; abundance: -
CDR3aa: CASSPRGSYEQYF; v_gene: TRBV18; j_gene: TRBJ2-7; abundance: -
CDR3aa: CASRDSEIYGYTF; v_gene: TRBV5-1; j_gene: TRBJ1-2; abundance: -
CDR3aa: CATSSTYRDPGANVLTF; v_gene: TRBV15; j_gene: TRBJ2-6; abundance: few
CDR3aa: CASSQVGAGGGETQYF; v_gene: TRBV5-1; j_gene: TRBJ2-5; abundance: -
CDR3aa: CASSQDTGGFNQPQHF; v_gene: TRBV4-1; j_gene: TRBJ1-5; abundance: -
CDR3aa: CASSASREQYF; v_gene: TRBV2; j_gene: TRBJ2-7; abundance: -